This TCR beta chain stems from a study of T cells in Graves' hyperthyroidism and ophthalmopathy. This clonotype was counted many times. The CDR3 is 15 residues long. V gave up 6 bases and J gave up 4 bases; unmatched junction bases: 8. The germline V gene has CDR1 MNHNS and CDR2 SASEGT. The investigators amplified TCR beta CDR3 regions from RNA transcripts. Initially, a first-round RT-PCR of the TCR CDR3 employed the HTBI primer set. TCRdb used MiXCR to reprocess the multiplex PCR reads, holding one entry per CDR3 protein. The sample has about 400,000 distinct CDR3 sequences, roughly 15% seen once; the top ten hold approximately 19%.

The V gene is TRBV6-1, the J gene TRBJ2-7, with 11 positions matching TRBD1. Sequencing was performed on blood. The receptor was derived from a woman aged 55-70 years with Graves' ophthalmopathy. CDR3 loop: CASRDRTGGLYEQYF. The DNA for the CDR3 is TGTGCCAGCAGGGATAGGACAGGGGGCTTATACGAGCAGTACTTC.